This T cell receptor (beta chain) is from a study of blood T cell repertoires in COVID-19. Whole-study context: From the United States, Italy and Spain came samples of acute and convalescent COVID-19. Sample material is recorded as cDNA or gDNA derived from T cells, B-cell-depleted T cells, or PBMCs.

Per the original data handling: Reference gene primer amplification in the assay estimated nucleated cell counts. Assay used: immunoSEQ multiplex PCR; TCRdb lists only in-frame clones, some missing. V, J and clone size were drawn from that table, and D and trimming were deduced from the DNA. This sample has 60,000 to 70,000 clones, with approximately 84% found just once. The CDR3 has 13 amino acids. V was cut by 4 bases and J by 7 bases, with 11 bases left in between. CDR1 is LNHDA and CDR2 is SQIVND in the germline V gene (reference sequence). Sequencing input: peripheral blood. The chain uses TRBV19 and TRBJ2-1; the D gene is possibly TRBD2 (6 bases). The origin of this receptor is a man between 50 and 59 years old with active COVID-19. The CDR3: CASSRDSRNEQFF. Here the CDR3 DNA reads TGTGCCAGTAGTAGGGACTCGAGGAATGAGCAGTTCTTC.